This T cell receptor (beta chain) was captured by sequencing in a study of beta chain features in type 1 diabetes. At the level of the study: Summed over all samples, the examined sorted cells came to about 110 million.

The CDR3 is 18 residues long. The V and J ends lost 3 bases and 0 bases, in that order; junction bases with no gene match: 7. Germline CDR1 and CDR2: KGHSH and LQKENI. To note about this clone: Antigen specificity is unknown.

The entirety of the isolated RNA underwent reverse transcription, so expressed TCRB transcripts were sequenced. Sequencing was performed with immunoSEQ multiplex PCR; in TCRdb, only in-frame clones are kept and a portion is missing. The sample includes about 710,000 clones, roughly 13% of them seen just once. Regarding the study as a whole: Lower insertion and higher deletion counts appeared at VDJ junctions in type 1 diabetes patients. Shorter templates might be favored by PCR, equally in patients and controls. When Type 1 diabetes patients were examined, their TCRB CDR3s proved moderately but significantly shorter in all four CD4+ subsets.

The receptor was derived from a man between 18 and 29 years old with type 1 diabetes. V is TRBV18 and J is TRBJ2-6, with 8 bases aligning to TRBD1. The specimen was naive CD4+ T cells from blood. CDR3 region: CASSPSGTGISGANVLTF. The CDR3 DNA reads as TGTGCCAGCTCACCCAGTGGGACAGGAATCTCTGGGGCCAACGTCCTGACTTTC.